This TCR beta chain was documented in a study of shared T cell receptors in the human thymus. The CDR3 loop spans 14 amino acids. CDR1 MRHNA and CDR2 SNTAGT come from the germline V gene. With 3 bases clipped from V and 8 bases from J, the junction kept 3 bases outside the gene matches. Sequencing was performed with immunoSEQ multiplex PCR; in TCRdb, only in-frame clones are kept and a portion is missing. The profile shows 500,000 to 750,000 clones, over 75% of them singletons. This sample also appeared in a second study, on human thymus T cells. Per that study: Surgeons resected thymus tissue during corrective heart surgery.

This clonotype was sampled from a boy under two years old with a congenital heart defect. This chain links TRBV6-4 with TRBJ2-1, with TRBD2 matching 11 bases. The specimen sequenced was thymocytes. CDR3 sequence (DNA): TGTGCCAGCAGTGATAGCGGGAGGGTCGATGAGCAGTTCTTC. Amino acid sequence: CASSDSGRVDEQFF.